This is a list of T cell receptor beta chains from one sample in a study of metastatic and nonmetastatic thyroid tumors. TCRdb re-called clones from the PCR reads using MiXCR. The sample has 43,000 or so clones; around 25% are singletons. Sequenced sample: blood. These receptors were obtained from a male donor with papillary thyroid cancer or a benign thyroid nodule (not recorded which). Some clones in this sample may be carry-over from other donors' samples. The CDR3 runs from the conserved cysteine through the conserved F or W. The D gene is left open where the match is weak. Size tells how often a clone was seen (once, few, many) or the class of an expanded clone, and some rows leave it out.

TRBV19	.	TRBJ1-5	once	CASIPSGSDWSNQPQHF	TGTGCCAGTATCCCTTCAGGGAGTGATTGGAGCAATCAGCCCCAGCATTTT
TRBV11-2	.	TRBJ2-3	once	CASSAGLSVSTDTQYF	TGTGCCAGCAGCGCAGGACTCTCCGTAAGCACAGATACGCAGTATTTT
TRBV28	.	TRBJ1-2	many	CASLTLPYGYTF	TGTGCCAGCCTGACGCTTCCCTATGGCTACACCTTC
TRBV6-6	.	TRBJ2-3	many	CASSYSPSTGTDTQYF	TGTGCCAGCAGTTACTCACCATCGACAGGCACAGATACGCAGTATTTT
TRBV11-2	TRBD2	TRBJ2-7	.	CASSSTGPIGRMYSYEQYF	TGTGCCAGCAGCTCCACAGGTCCAATCGGGAGGATGTATTCCTACGAGCAGTACTTC
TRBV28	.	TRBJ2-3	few	CASSFATGDTDTQYF	TGTGCCAGCAGTTTCGCCACCGGGGACACAGATACGCAGTATTTT
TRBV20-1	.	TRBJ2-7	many	CSARNYEQYF	TGCAGTGCTAGAAATTACGAGCAGTACTTC
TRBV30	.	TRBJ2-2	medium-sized	CACKTEEHSGELFF	TGTGCCTGCAAGACAGAGGAGCACTCCGGGGAGCTGTTTTTT
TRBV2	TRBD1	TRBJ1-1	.	CASRITGVGTEAFF	TGTGCCAGCAGAATTACAGGGGTGGGTACTGAAGCTTTCTTT
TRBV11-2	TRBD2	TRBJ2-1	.	CASSPPAGSFNEQFF	TGTGCCAGCAGCCCACCAGCGGGGAGTTTTAATGAGCAGTTCTTC
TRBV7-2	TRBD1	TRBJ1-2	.	CASRQTGGSGYTF	TGTGCCAGCAGGCAGACAGGGGGCTCTGGCTACACCTTC
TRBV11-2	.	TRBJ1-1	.	CASSSLKLGQPNTEAFF	TGTGCCAGCAGCTCACTTAAACTCGGACAGCCGAACACTGAAGCTTTCTTT
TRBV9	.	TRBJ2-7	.	CASSVDNGTPPYEQYF	TGTGCCAGCAGCGTAGACAACGGTACGCCGCCCTACGAGCAGTACTTC
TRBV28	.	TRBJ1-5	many	CASRPYNQPQHF	TGTGCCAGCAGGCCATACAATCAGCCCCAGCATTTT
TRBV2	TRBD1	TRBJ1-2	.	CASRRTGNGYTF	TGTGCCAGCAGGAGGACAGGGAACGGCTACACCTTC
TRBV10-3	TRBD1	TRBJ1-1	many	CAISRTGGNVGTEAFF	TGTGCCATCAGTAGGACAGGGGGAAACGTCGGGACTGAAGCTTTCTTT
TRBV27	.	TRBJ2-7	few	CANHLQGGLEQYF	TGTGCCAACCACCTCCAGGGTGGCCTCGAGCAGTACTTC
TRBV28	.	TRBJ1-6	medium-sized	CASTLGGSLNSPLHF	TGTGCCAGCACCCTGGGTGGCAGCCTAAATTCACCCCTCCACTTT
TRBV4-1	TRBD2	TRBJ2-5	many	CASSQDWTSGRETQYF	TGCGCCAGCAGCCAAGATTGGACTAGCGGGAGAGAGACCCAGTACTTC
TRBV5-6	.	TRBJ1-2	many	CASSLQRANYGYTF	TGTGCCAGCAGCTTGCAGAGGGCTAACTATGGCTACACCTTC
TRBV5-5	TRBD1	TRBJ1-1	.	CASTEGAVAFF	TGTGCCAGCACCGAGGGGGCAGTCGCTTTCTTT
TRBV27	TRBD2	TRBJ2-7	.	CASSYGGGGSSYEQYF	TGTGCCAGCAGTTACGGCGGGGGTGGCAGCTCCTACGAGCAGTACTTC
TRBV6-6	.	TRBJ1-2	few	CASSYLRGAYGYTF	TGTGCCAGCAGTTACCTCCGGGGTGCCTATGGCTACACCTTC
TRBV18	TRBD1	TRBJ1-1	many	CASSPIQGARFSYAEAFF	TGTGCCAGCTCACCGATACAGGGGGCCCGATTTAGTTATGCTGAAGCTTTCTTT
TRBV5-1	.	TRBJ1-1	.	CASSLVVGVDTEAFF	TGCGCCAGCAGCTTGGTGGTGGGGGTGGACACTGAAGCTTTCTTT
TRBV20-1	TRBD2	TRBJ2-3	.	CSAFSASGGAPDTQYF	TGCAGTGCCTTCTCCGCTAGCGGGGGGGCCCCAGATACGCAGTATTTT
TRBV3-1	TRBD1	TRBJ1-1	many	CASSQGPGQGATAFF	TGTGCCAGCAGCCAAGGGCCGGGACAGGGGGCTACGGCTTTCTTT
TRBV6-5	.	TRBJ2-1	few	CASSYFQGDEQFF	TGTGCCAGCAGTTACTTCCAGGGTGATGAGCAGTTCTTC
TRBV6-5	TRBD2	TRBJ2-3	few	CASSRIGAGGRADTQYF	TGTGCCAGCAGCCGCATCGGGGCGGGGGGGCGCGCAGATACGCAGTATTTT
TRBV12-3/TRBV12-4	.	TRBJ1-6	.	CASSLVTGSSPLHF	TGTGCCAGCAGTCTGGTGACAGGTTCTTCACCCCTCCACTTT
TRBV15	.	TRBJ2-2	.	CATSREVPGATGELFF	TGTGCCACCAGCAGAGAGGTCCCTGGGGCGACCGGGGAGCTGTTTTTT
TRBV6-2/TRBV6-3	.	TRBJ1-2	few	CASSARTADGYTF	TGTGCCAGCAGTGCCCGGACAGCCGATGGCTACACCTTC
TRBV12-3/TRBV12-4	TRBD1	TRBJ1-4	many	CASSFRSQGAEKLFF	TGTGCCAGCAGTTTCCGTTCACAGGGGGCTGAAAAACTGTTTTTT
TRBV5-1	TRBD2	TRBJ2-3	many	CASRLSGRTDTQYF	TGCGCCAGCAGACTAAGCGGGAGGACAGATACGCAGTATTTT
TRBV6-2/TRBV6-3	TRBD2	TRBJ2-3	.	CASRQLAADTDTQYF	TGTGCCAGCAGACAACTAGCGGCCGACACAGATACGCAGTATTTT
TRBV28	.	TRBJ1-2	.	CASSPGWVENGYTF	TGTGCCAGCAGCCCCGGTTGGGTGGAGAATGGCTACACCTTC
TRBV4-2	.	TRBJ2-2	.	CASSQDRSRAGELFF	TGTGCCAGCAGCCAAGATCGTTCGAGGGCCGGGGAGCTGTTTTTT
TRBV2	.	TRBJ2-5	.	CASTAGWETQYF	TGTGCCAGCACCGCGGGGTGGGAGACCCAGTACTTC
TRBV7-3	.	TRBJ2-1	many	CASSPEGGEYNEQFF	TGTGCCAGCAGCCCCGAGGGCGGGGAATACAATGAGCAGTTCTTC
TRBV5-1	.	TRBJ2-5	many	CASSWSGRAQETQYF	TGCGCCAGCAGCTGGTCAGGCAGGGCTCAAGAGACCCAGTACTTC
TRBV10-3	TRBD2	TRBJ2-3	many	CAISGASGRADTQYF	TGTGCCATCAGTGGGGCTAGCGGGAGGGCAGATACGCAGTATTTT
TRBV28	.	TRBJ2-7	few	CAISSVPARYEQYF	TGTGCCATTAGTTCCGTCCCAGCCCGGTACGAGCAGTACTTC
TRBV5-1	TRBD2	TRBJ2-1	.	CASSFLAGLNEQFF	TGCGCCAGCAGCTTTCTAGCGGGACTCAATGAGCAGTTCTTC
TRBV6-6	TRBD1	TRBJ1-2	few	CASSYSTGTGVYGYTF	TGTGCCAGCAGTTACTCGACGGGGACAGGGGTTTACGGCTACACCTTC
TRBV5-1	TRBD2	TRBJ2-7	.	CASSLLLAGEEQYF	TGCGCCAGCAGCTTATTACTAGCGGGAGAAGAGCAGTACTTC
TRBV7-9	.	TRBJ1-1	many	CASNLEAVNTEAFF	TGTGCCAGCAACTTAGAGGCAGTGAACACTGAAGCTTTCTTT
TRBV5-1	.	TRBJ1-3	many	CASSSLTGSSGNTIYF	TGCGCCAGCAGCTCACTAACAGGATCCTCTGGAAACACCATATATTTT
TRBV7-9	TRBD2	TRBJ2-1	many	CASSSPSGGDYEQFF	TGTGCCAGCAGCTCCCCTAGCGGGGGGGACTATGAGCAGTTCTTC
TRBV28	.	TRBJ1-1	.	CASSLVIRVNTEAFF	TGTGCCAGCAGTTTGGTAATCAGAGTGAACACTGAAGCTTTCTTT
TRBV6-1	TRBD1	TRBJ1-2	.	CASREGTGGPFSYGYTF	TGTGCCAGCAGGGAAGGGACAGGGGGCCCTTTTTCGTATGGCTACACCTTC
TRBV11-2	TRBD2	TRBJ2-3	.	CDSLYSGTIPDTQYF	TGTGACAGCTTATATAGCGGGACCATCCCAGATACGCAGTATTTT
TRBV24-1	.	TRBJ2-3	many	CATSDSGTDTQYF	TGTGCCACCAGTGACAGCGGCACAGATACGCAGTATTTT
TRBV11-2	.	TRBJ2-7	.	CASSLGGGLSPYEQYF	TGTGCCAGCAGCTTAGGAGGGGGACTATCGCCTTACGAGCAGTACTTC